In its sample, the clone carrying this T cell receptor (beta chain) was seen once. The CDR3 totals 14 residues. Germline CDR1 SGHNT, CDR2 YYREEE (reference sequence). With 7 bases removed from V and 0 bases from J, the gap between germline ends came to 11 bases. This sample was included in a study of blood T cell repertoires in COVID-19. Study-wide background: Collection of acute and convalescent COVID-19 samples took place in the United States, Italy and Spain.

Sequencing was performed with immunoSEQ multiplex PCR; in TCRdb, only in-frame clones are kept and a portion is missing. Of 100,000 to 150,000 clones in the sample, approximately 84% were seen once. V gene TRBV5-4 combines with J gene TRBJ1-3; unclear D gene. Sequencing used peripheral blood. The origin of this receptor is a woman younger than 45 who had recovered from COVID-19. The CDR3, as DNA: TGTGCCAGCGGGTGGGCTAACTCTGGAAACACCATATATTTT. This translates into CASGWANSGNTIYF.